Reported below is one T cell receptor (beta chain). Its antigen is undetermined. Gene labels here are mouse ones. The read terminates 4 residues ahead of where the CDR3 ends, so the germline J gene completes it. Other DNA sequences in the sample encode the same CDR3. The record originates from a study of CD8+ T cells in alopecia areata. Findings of the study overall: Higher clonality was seen in lesional scalp than in normal scalp, especially in alopecia totalis/universalis. Besides other cells, scalp samples also yield sequences of resident alphabeta T cells from normal skin.

The pooled cutaneous lymph node cells were sorted using several markers (CD4, CD8alpha, NKG2D, NKG2ACE and others). CDR3 length equals 14 residues. V was pared by 1 base and J by 2 bases, with 6 bases between. CDR1 LGHNA and CDR2 YNLKQL come from the germline V gene (reference sequence). Sequencing used cDNA as its template, made by extracting RNA and reverse transcribing it. Repertoires were generated with immunoSEQ multiplex PCR, while TCRdb's copy carries only in-frame clones and drops some. The specimen has approximately 280,000 clones, none found just once. This rearrangement joins TRBV5 to TRBJ2-1, with D possibly being TRBD2 (6 bases). Specimen: CD4+ T cells sorted from a lymph node. The source is a C3H/HeJ mouse with alopecia areata. MHC haplotype: H2-k. The DNA read from the CDR3 is TGTGCCAGCAGCCAAGCTGGGGACTATGCT. This translates into CASSQAGDYA. The full CDR3 protein reads CASSQAGDYAEQFF.